The subject of this entry is one TCR beta chain. What it binds is unknown. Data came from immunoSEQ multiplex PCR; TCRdb stores just in-frame clones and leaves some out. The sample has some 10,000 clones, around 60% seen once. CDR3 size: 17 residues. CDR1 and CDR2 from the germline V gene are MRHNA and SNTAGT. V dropped 2 bases and J dropped 4; count of bases not matched to a gene: 9. The sample is drawn from a study of neoadjuvant anti-PD-1 for oral cavity cancer. General study results and limits: Expansion of preexisting intratumoral clones was suggested to aid response.

Stated time point: after neoadjuvant nivolumab, at surgical resection. This chain connects TRBV6-4 to TRBJ2-5; 11 bases map to TRBD1. This material consisted of tumor tissue, taken after nivolumab (anti-PD-1) treatment. The source of this sequence is a person between 35 and 79 years old with oral cavity squamous cell carcinoma. The CDR3 loop is CASSDPKGQGVGETQYF. CDR3 DNA: TGTGCCAGCAGTGACCCCAAGGGACAGGGGGTAGGAGAGACCCAGTACTTC.